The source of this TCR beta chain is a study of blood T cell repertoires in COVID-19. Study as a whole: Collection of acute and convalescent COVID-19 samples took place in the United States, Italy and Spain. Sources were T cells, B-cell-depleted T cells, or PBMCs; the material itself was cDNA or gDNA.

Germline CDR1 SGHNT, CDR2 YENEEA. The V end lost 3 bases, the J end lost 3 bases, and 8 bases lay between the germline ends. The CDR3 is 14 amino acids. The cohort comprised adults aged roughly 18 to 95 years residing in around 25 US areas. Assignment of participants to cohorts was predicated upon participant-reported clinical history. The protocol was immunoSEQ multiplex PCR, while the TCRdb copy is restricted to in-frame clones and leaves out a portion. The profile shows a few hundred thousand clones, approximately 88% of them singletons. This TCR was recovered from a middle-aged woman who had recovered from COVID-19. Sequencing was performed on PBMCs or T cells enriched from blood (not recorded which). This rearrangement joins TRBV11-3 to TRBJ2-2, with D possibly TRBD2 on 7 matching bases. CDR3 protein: CASSLGGHTGELFF. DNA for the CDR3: TGTGCCAGCAGCTTGGGGGGGCACACCGGGGAGCTGTTTTTT.